This record concerns one TCR beta chain sequence. V lost 0 bases, J lost 4 bases, and 11 bases lay in between. There are 15 residues in the CDR3. Germline V gene data show CDR1 as SGHVS and CDR2 as FNYEAQ. The entry originates in a study of blood T cell repertoires in COVID-19. Study-level background: Acute and convalescent COVID-19 specimens originated in the United States, Italy and Spain. PBMCs, B-cell-depleted T cells, or T cells provided the cDNA or gDNA that made up the material.

Original processing notes: Reference gene primer amplification in the assay estimated nucleated cell counts. Only in-frame clones appear in the TCRdb table, and some are missing; sequencing was by immunoSEQ multiplex PCR. V and J calls and clone size are given by that table; D and trimming were obtained from the DNA. The repertoire consists of fewer than 300,000 clones, with around 90% occurring once and the leading ten covering 0.65% to 0.95%. Sequencing input: peripheral blood. This chain links TRBV7-6 with TRBJ2-3; tentatively, D is TRBD2 (6 bases). This sequence was found in a woman between 25 and 40 years old with acute or convalescent COVID-19. The CDR3 DNA reads TGTGCCAGCAGCTTAGCCCGGGACTTGGCAGATACGCAGTATTTT. Translated: CASSLARDLADTQYF.